A selection of T cell receptor beta chains follows, all from one sample in a study of blood T cell repertoires in COVID-19. TCRdb keeps only in-frame clones here, not all; method: immunoSEQ multiplex PCR. The data show 400,000 or so clones, with about 92% seen just once and roughly 0.66% held by the top ten. The source material was PBMCs or T cells enriched from blood (not recorded which). The source of these receptors is a man younger than 30 who had recovered from COVID-19. The CDR3 runs from the conserved cysteine through the conserved F or W. Fields, in order: V gene, D gene, J gene, clone size, CDR3 protein, CDR3 DNA. The D gene is left open where the match is weak. Clone size appears in some rows only: once, few, many, or a class for an expanded clone.

TRBV10-2	.	TRBJ1-1	.	CASSVGVNTEAFF	TGCGCCAGCAGTGTAGGGGTAAACACTGAAGCTTTCTTT
TRBV6-5	TRBD1	TRBJ1-5	.	CASSPDRTRNQPQHF	TGTGCCAGCAGCCCGGACAGGACCCGCAATCAGCCCCAGCATTTT
TRBV3-1/TRBV3-2	.	TRBJ1-3	.	CASSQDGRSGNTIYF	TGTGCCAGCAGCCAAGATGGCCGCTCTGGAAACACCATATATTTT
TRBV12-3/TRBV12-4	TRBD1	TRBJ1-4	.	CASSPGQGGKLFF	TGTGCCAGCAGTCCGGGACAGGGAGGAAAACTGTTTTTT
TRBV27	.	TRBJ2-7	.	CASREFYEQYF	TGTGCCAGCAGGGAGTTCTACGAGCAGTACTTC
TRBV5-1	.	TRBJ1-2	.	CASSLGDITFYGYTF	TGCGCCAGCAGCTTGGGGGACATAACCTTCTATGGCTACACCTTC
TRBV28	TRBD1	TRBJ1-2	many	CASSFPTGGRYGYTF	TGTGCCAGCAGTTTCCCCACAGGGGGTCGCTATGGCTACACCTTC
TRBV10-3	TRBD1	TRBJ1-1	.	CAISATGGGTEAFF	TGTGCCATCAGTGCCACAGGGGGGGGCACTGAAGCTTTCTTT
TRBV7-9	.	TRBJ1-4	.	CASSLDPGGGRELFF	TGTGCCAGCAGCTTAGACCCCGGGGGGGGCCGGGAACTGTTTTTT
TRBV3-1/TRBV3-2	TRBD2	TRBJ2-7	few	CASSQEGLASLSYEQYF	TGTGCCAGCAGCCAAGAGGGACTAGCAAGTCTCTCCTACGAGCAGTACTTC
TRBV13	.	TRBJ1-5	.	CASSQGPNQPQHF	TGTGCCAGCAGCCAGGGGCCCAATCAGCCCCAGCATTTT
TRBV5-4	.	TRBJ1-4	.	CASSSDQGTEKLFF	TGTGCCAGCAGCTCCGATCAGGGGACCGAAAAACTGTTTTTT
TRBV7-8	.	TRBJ1-2	.	CASSPVQDYGYTF	TGTGCCAGCAGCCCTGTCCAGGACTATGGCTACACCTTC
TRBV3-1/TRBV3-2	.	TRBJ2-1	.	CASTTRNEQFF	TGTGCCAGCACGACTCGCAATGAGCAGTTCTTC
TRBV7-9	.	TRBJ1-5	.	CASSSSPGPQHF	TGTGCCAGCAGCTCCAGCCCGGGGCCCCAGCATTTT
TRBV4-1	TRBD1	TRBJ2-1	.	CASSQGSRRWDRGHYEQFF	TGCGCCAGCAGCCAAGGGTCGCGAAGGTGGGACAGGGGGCACTATGAGCAGTTCTTC
TRBV20-1	.	TRBJ2-5	.	CSASTDSPSKTQYF	TGCAGTGCTAGTACGGACAGCCCCTCGAAGACCCAGTACTTC
TRBV2	TRBD1	TRBJ1-2	.	CASSQGQDPGGYTF	TGTGCCAGCAGTCAGGGACAGGACCCGGGGGGCTACACCTTC
TRBV11-2	TRBD2	TRBJ2-2	.	CASSFSGGSNTGELFF	TGTGCCAGCAGCTTTAGCGGGGGAAGCAACACCGGGGAGCTGTTTTTT
TRBV16	.	TRBJ1-1	.	CASSLNRDHTEAFF	TGTGCCAGCAGCCTAAACAGGGACCACACTGAAGCTTTCTTT
TRBV11-2	TRBD2	TRBJ2-3	.	CASKISGGRSDTQYF	TGTGCCAGCAAGATCTCTGGCGGGAGGAGTGATACGCAGTATTTT